The entry below gives a single T cell receptor (beta chain) sequence along with its context. The time point: baseline, week 1 (first vaccination visit). As for treatment: pre-vaccination baseline after standard-of-care therapy. TCRdb's copy holds only in-frame clones and misses some; the assay was immunoSEQ multiplex PCR. The sample consists of under 80,000 clones, 65% to 90% of them appearing once. The CDR3 loop spans 15 amino acids. The germline V gene encodes CDR1 MNHEY and CDR2 SMNVEV (reference sequence). Trimming removed 6 bases at V and 8 bases at J, with 22 bases between. This entry comes from a study of a mutant IDH1 vaccine in newly diagnosed glioma.

The sequencing here drew on PBMCs, taken from a glioma patient treated with radiotherapy, temozolomide or both. This receptor was taken from a man younger than 40 with glioma. The chain uses TRBV27 and TRBJ1-2; D is unclear. In nucleotides, the CDR3 is TGTGCCAGCAGCCCCAAAGGTTCATTTACCAGGGGCTACACCTTC. It translates to CASSPKGSFTRGYTF.